Listed below are T cell receptor beta chains from one sample, sequenced in a study of cytomegalovirus exposure and HLA in healthy donors. The assay was immunoSEQ multiplex PCR, and TCRdb's table has in-frame clones only and misses some. The sample includes about 200,000 clones, 80% to 85% of them seen just once. Sequencing was performed on PBMCs. Receptor source: a woman aged 25 to 39 in good health and CMV-seronegative. Both conserved end residues are part of each CDR3. A D gene is named only where the DNA matches it firmly. Clone size, where shown, is once, few, many, or a class for clones that have expanded.

clone_size | cdr3_length | d_call | j_call | v_call | cdr3_aa | cdr3_nt
- | 17 | - | TRBJ1-4 | TRBV4-2 | CASSQGWQGTPNEKLFF | TGTGCCAGCAGCCAAGGGTGGCAGGGCACACCTAATGAAAAACTGTTTTTT
- | 20 | TRBD2 | TRBJ2-2 | TRBV7-6 | CASSSDEGEASGTHTGELFF | TGTGCCAGCAGCTCCGATGAGGGGGAGGCTAGCGGGACCCACACCGGGGAGCTGTTTTTT
- | 17 | - | TRBJ1-5 | TRBV4-2 | CASSQDEDSRSNQPQHF | TGTGCCAGCAGCCAAGACGAGGACAGTAGAAGCAATCAGCCCCAGCATTTT
once | 15 | TRBD1 | TRBJ1-5 | TRBV28 | CASSRGTGSNQPQHF | TGTGCCAGCAGTAGGGGGACAGGGTCTAATCAGCCCCAGCATTTT
- | 12 | TRBD1 | TRBJ1-6 | TRBV6-1 | CATFTGGSPLHF | TGTGCCACCTTCACAGGGGGCTCACCCCTCCACTTT
- | 15 | - | TRBJ1-6 | TRBV18 | CASSLKQQGKSPLHF | TGTGCCAGCTCACTCAAGCAACAGGGTAAATCACCCCTCCACTTT
- | 14 | TRBD2 | TRBJ2-3 | TRBV4-1 | CASSRGLVTDTQYF | TGCGCCAGCAGCCGAGGACTAGTCACAGATACGCAGTATTTT
- | 15 | - | TRBJ2-2 | TRBV5-4 | CASSSRGARAGELFF | TGTGCCAGCAGCTCACGAGGTGCCCGGGCCGGGGAGCTGTTTTTT
- | 13 | - | TRBJ2-5 | TRBV2 | CASSESVQETQYF | TGTGCCAGCAGTGAGTCCGTTCAGGAGACCCAGTACTTC
once | 15 | - | TRBJ1-6 | TRBV13 | CASSLGSSYNSPLHF | TGTGCCAGCAGCTTGGGGAGCTCCTATAATTCACCCCTCCACTTT
- | 15 | - | TRBJ2-7 | TRBV10-1 | CASSESGTAGVGQYF | TGCGCCAGCAGTGAGTCAGGAACGGCAGGGGTTGGGCAGTACTTC
- | 15 | TRBD1 | TRBJ1-3 | TRBV4-1 | CASSQLTGPGNTIYF | TGCGCCAGCAGCCAATTGACAGGGCCTGGAAACACCATATATTTT
- | 14 | TRBD1 | TRBJ1-2 | TRBV5-1 | CASSLGQEGYGYTF | TGCGCCAGCAGCCTCGGACAGGAGGGCTATGGCTACACCTTC
- | 19 | - | TRBJ1-1 | TRBV9 | CASSAAGPWATAGGTEAFF | TGTGCCAGCAGCGCCGCCGGCCCCTGGGCTACGGCCGGAGGAACTGAAGCTTTCTTT
- | 14 | TRBD1 | TRBJ2-2 | TRBV7-7 | CASRRDRGGGELFF | TGTGCCAGCAGAAGAGACAGGGGCGGCGGGGAGCTGTTTTTT
- | 15 | - | TRBJ2-6 | TRBV9 | CASSVQYSGANVLTF | TGTGCCAGCAGCGTACAGTACTCTGGGGCCAACGTCCTGACTTTC
- | 16 | TRBD2 | TRBJ2-7 | TRBV7-9 | CASSLALSGNPWEQYF | TGTGCCAGCAGCTTAGCTCTGAGCGGGAATCCGTGGGAGCAGTACTTC
- | 14 | - | TRBJ1-2 | TRBV28 | CASSLTGPVDGYTF | TGTGCCAGCAGTTTAACAGGTCCAGTGGACGGCTACACCTTC
- | 18 | TRBD2 | TRBJ2-7 | TRBV11-1 | CASSRLAGGLTQAYEQYF | TGTGCCAGCAGCAGACTAGCGGGAGGTCTCACCCAAGCCTACGAGCAGTACTTC
- | 14 | - | TRBJ1-5 | TRBV18 | CASSLGHSNQPQHF | TGTGCCAGCTCACTCGGACATAGCAATCAGCCCCAGCATTTT
- | 13 | TRBD1 | TRBJ2-2 | TRBV29-1 | CSVLGQGIGELFF | TGCAGCGTTTTAGGACAGGGGATCGGGGAGCTGTTTTTT
- | 12 | - | TRBJ2-2 | TRBV7-9 | CASSLKYGELFF | TGTGCCAGCAGCTTAAAATACGGGGAGCTGTTTTTT
- | 16 | TRBD1 | TRBJ1-1 | TRBV10-1 | CASSAGQGRVGTEAFF | TGCGCCAGCAGTGCCGGACAGGGACGGGTCGGCACTGAAGCTTTCTTT
- | 15 | TRBD1 | TRBJ2-6 | TRBV28 | CASRDTGVGANVLTF | TGTGCCAGCAGGGATACAGGGGTCGGGGCCAACGTCCTGACTTTC
- | 15 | TRBD1 | TRBJ2-1 | TRBV5-1 | CASSLEGQGRNEQFF | TGCGCCAGCAGCTTGGAGGGACAGGGGCGGAATGAGCAGTTCTTC
- | 16 | TRBD1 | TRBJ2-6 | TRBV30 | CAWSRTGASGANVLTF | TGTGCCTGGAGTAGGACAGGGGCCTCTGGGGCCAACGTCCTGACTTTC
- | 15 | TRBD1 | TRBJ2-7 | TRBV28 | CASTTSGQGSDEQYF | TGTGCCAGCACCACGTCGGGACAGGGGTCGGATGAGCAGTACTTC
few | 15 | TRBD1 | TRBJ2-5 | TRBV5-1 | CASSLPGQGPETQYF | TGCGCCAGCAGCTTACCGGGACAGGGTCCAGAGACCCAGTACTTC
- | 18 | TRBD1 | TRBJ1-5 | TRBV10-2 | CASSDTGTGGTGNQPQHF | TGCGCCAGCAGTGATACCGGGACAGGGGGCACGGGCAATCAGCCCCAGCATTTT
- | 14 | - | TRBJ1-2 | TRBV6-1 | CASSSGGADYGYTF | TGTGCCAGCAGTTCGGGGGGCGCCGACTATGGCTACACCTTC
- | 15 | TRBD1 | TRBJ2-2 | TRBV5-1 | CASSFDRGQGGELFF | TGCGCCAGCAGCTTTGACAGGGGGCAAGGCGGGGAGCTGTTTTTT